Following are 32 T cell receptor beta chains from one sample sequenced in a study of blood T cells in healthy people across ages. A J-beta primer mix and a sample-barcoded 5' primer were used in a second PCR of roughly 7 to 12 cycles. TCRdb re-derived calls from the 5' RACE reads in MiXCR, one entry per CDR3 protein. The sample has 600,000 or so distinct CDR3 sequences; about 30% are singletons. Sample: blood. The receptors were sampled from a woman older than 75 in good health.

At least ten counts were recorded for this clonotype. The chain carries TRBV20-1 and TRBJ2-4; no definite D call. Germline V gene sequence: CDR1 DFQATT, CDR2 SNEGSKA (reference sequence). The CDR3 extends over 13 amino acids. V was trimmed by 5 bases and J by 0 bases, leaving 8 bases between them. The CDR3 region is CSAYTLAKNIQYF. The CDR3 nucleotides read TGCAGTGCTTATACCCTAGCCAAAAACATTCAGTACTTC.

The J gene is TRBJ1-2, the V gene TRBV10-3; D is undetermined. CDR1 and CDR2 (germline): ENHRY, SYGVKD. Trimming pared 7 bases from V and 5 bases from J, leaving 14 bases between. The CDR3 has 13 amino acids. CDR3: CAITADLGYGYTF. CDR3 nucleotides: TGTGCCATCACAGCGGATCTGGGGTATGGCTACACCTTC.

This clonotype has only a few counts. Written as DNA, the CDR3 is TGTGCCAGCAGTAATTCGGCGAGCAGGGATGAAAAACTGTTTTTT. This sequence encodes CASSNSASRDEKLFF. The rearrangement links TRBV2 to TRBJ1-4, with D perhaps matching TRBD1 (5 bases). Germline CDR1 is SNHLY and CDR2 is FYNNEI. V was cut by 5 bases and J by 6 bases, with 16 bases left in between. This CDR3 comprises 15 residues. Drawing the rest from reference TRBV2 and TRBJ1-4, the complete variable domain is EPEVTQTPSHQVTQMGQEVILRCVPISNHLYFYWYRQILGQKVEFLVSFYNNEISEKSEIFDDQFSVERPDGSNFTLKIRSTKLEDSAMYFCASSNSASRDEKLFFGSGTQLSVL.

CDR3 region: CASSMSWTGDQPQHF. CDR3 DNA sequence: TGTGCCAGTAGTATGAGCTGGACAGGGGATCAGCCCCAGCATTTT. This chain connects TRBV19 to TRBJ1-5; the match to TRBD1 covers 9 bases. This CDR3 is built from 15 residues. Germline-derived CDR1 and CDR2 are LNHDA and SQIVND (reference sequence). V was clipped by 3 bases and J by 5 bases; unmatched bases: 5.

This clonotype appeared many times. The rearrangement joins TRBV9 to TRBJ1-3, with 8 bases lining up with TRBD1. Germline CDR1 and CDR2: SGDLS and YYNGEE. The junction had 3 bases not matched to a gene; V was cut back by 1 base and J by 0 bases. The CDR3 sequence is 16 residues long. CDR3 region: CASSVNRGGSGNTIYF. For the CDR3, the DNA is TGTGCCAGCAGCGTAAACAGGGGGGGCTCTGGAAACACCATATATTTT.

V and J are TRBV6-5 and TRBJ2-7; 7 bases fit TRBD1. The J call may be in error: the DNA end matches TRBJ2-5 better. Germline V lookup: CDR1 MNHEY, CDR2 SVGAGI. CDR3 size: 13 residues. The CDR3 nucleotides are TGTGCCAGCAGTTTGGGACAGTTGTGGACCCAGTACTTC. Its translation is CASSLGQLWTQYF.

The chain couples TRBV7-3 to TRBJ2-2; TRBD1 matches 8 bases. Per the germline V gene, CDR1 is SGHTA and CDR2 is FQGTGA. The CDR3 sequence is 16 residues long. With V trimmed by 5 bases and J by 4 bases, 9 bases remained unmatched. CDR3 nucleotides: TGTGCCAGCAGCCTGGACAGGGCTCCGGGCACCGGGGAGCTGTTTTTT. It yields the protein CASSLDRAPGTGELFF. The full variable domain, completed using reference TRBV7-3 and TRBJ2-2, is GAGVSQTPSNKVTEKGKYVELRCDPISGHTALYWYRQSLGQGPEFLIYFQGTGAADDSGLPNDRFFAVRPEGSVSTLKIQRTERGDSAVYLCASSLDRAPGTGELFFGEGSRLTVL.

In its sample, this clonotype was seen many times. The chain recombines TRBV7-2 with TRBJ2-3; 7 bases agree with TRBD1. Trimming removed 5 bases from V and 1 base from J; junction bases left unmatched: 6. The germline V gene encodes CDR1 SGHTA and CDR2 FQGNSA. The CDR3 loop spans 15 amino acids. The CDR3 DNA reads TGTGCCAGCAGCCCACAGGGGACGGGCACAGATACGCAGTATTTT. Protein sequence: CASSPQGTGTDTQYF.

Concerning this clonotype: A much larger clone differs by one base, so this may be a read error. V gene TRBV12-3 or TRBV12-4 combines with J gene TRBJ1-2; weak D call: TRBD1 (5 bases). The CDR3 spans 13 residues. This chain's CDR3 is CASSSRRDNGCTF. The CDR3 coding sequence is TGTGCCAGCAGCTCTCGCAGGGATAATGGCTGCACCTTC.

The CDR3 bases are TGTGCCAGCAGCCGTCTAGCGGTTGAGCAGTTCTTC. It codes for CASSRLAVEQFF. J is TRBJ2-1 and V is TRBV28, with 7 positions matching TRBD2. The CDR3 loop spans 12 amino acids. CDR1 MDHEN and CDR2 SYDVKM come from the germline V gene. The V and J ends lost 6 bases and 9 bases, in that order; junction bases with no gene match: 5. Complete variable domain (other parts from reference TRBV28 and TRBJ2-1): DVKVTQSSRYLVKRTGEKVFLECVQDMDHENMFWYRQDPGLGLRLIYFSYDVKMKEKGDIPEGYSVSREKKERFSLILESASTNQTSMYLCASSRLAVEQFFGPGTRLTVL.

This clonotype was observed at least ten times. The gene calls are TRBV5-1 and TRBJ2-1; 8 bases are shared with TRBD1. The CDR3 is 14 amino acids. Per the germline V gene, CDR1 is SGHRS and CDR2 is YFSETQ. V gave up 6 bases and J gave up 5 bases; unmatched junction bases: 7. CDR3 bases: TGCGCCAGCAATCACAGGGGGGAACACAATGAGCAGTTCTTC. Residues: CASNHRGEHNEQFF.

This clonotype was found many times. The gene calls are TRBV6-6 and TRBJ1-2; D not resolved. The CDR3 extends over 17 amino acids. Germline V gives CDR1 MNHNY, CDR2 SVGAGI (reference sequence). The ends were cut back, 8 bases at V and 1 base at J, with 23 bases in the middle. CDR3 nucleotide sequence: TGTGCCAGCGCAATCGGCCAAGGCCCAACGGGTAACTATGGCTACACCTTC. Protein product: CASAIGQGPTGNYGYTF.

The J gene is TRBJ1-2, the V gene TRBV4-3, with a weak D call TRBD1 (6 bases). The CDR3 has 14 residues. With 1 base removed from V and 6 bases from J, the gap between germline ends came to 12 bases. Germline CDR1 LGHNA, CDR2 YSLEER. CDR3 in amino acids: CASSQGVRGDGYTF. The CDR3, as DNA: TGCGCCAGCAGCCAAGGTGTCAGGGGCGATGGCTACACCTTC.

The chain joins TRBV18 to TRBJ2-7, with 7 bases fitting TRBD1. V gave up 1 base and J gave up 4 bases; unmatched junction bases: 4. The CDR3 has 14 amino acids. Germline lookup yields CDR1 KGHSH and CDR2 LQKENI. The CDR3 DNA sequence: TGTGCCAGCTCACCACGGGACAGTGGGTACGAGCAGTACTTC. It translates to CASSPRDSGYEQYF.

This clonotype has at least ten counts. CDR3 DNA sequence: TGTGCCAGCAGTGGGGATAGGACAGGGCTTCTCATCACAGATACGCAGTATTTT. It is translated as CASSGDRTGLLITDTQYF. The J gene is TRBJ2-3, the V gene TRBV6-2 or TRBV6-3, with 8 bases fitting TRBD1. The V gene's germline CDR1 is MNHEY and CDR2 SVGEGT. The CDR3 contains 18 residues. The J segment lost 2 bases and the V segment lost 5 bases, leaving 15 bases of the junction unmatched.

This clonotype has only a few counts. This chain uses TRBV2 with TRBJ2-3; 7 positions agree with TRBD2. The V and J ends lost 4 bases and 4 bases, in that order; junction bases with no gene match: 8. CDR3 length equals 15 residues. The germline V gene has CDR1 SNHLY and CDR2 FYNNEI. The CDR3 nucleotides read TGTGCCAGCAGTGCTCAGGACACTAGCGCAGATACGCAGTATTTT. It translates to CASSAQDTSADTQYF.

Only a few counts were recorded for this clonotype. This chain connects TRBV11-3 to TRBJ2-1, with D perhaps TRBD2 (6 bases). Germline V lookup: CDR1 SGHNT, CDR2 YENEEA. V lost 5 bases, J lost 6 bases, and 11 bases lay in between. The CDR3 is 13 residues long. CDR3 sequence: CASSPGTGNEQFF. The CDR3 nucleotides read TGTGCCAGCAGCCCAGGGACTGGCAATGAGCAGTTCTTC. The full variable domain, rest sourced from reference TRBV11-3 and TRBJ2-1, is EAGVVQSPRYKIIEKKQPVAFWCNPISGHNTLYWYLQNLGQGPELLIRYENEEAVDDSQLPKDRFSAERLKGVDSTLKIQPAELGDSAVYLCASSPGTGNEQFFGPGTRLTVL.

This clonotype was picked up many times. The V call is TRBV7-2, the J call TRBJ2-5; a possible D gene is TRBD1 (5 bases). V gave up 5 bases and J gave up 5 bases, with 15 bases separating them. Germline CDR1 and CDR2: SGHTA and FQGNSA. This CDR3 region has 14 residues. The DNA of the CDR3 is TGTGCCAGCAGCCAGAGATGGGGCCTTGAGACCCAGTACTTC. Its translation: CASSQRWGLETQYF.

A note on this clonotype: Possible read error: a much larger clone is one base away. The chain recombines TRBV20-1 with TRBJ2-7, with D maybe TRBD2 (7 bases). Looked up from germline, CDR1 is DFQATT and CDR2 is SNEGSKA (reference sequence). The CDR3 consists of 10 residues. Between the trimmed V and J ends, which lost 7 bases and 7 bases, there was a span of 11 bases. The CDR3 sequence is CSVEGGEQYF. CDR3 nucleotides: TGCAGTGTCGAGGGGGGGGAGCAGTACTTC.

The CDR3 here is CASSLNRLNSPLHF. CDR3 in DNA: TGTGCCAGCAGCTTGAACAGGTTGAATTCACCCCTCCACTTT. J is TRBJ1-6 and V is TRBV5-6; weak D call: TRBD1 (5 bases). CDR1 is SGHDT, CDR2 YYEEEE, per germline. This CDR3 is built from 14 residues. V lost 1 base and J 7 bases, leaving 9 bases between the germline ends.

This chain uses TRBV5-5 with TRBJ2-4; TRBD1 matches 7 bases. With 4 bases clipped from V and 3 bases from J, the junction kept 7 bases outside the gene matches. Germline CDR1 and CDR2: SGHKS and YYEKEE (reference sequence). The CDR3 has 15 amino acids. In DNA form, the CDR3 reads TGTGCCAGCAGCCCTACAGGGGTAGGCAAAAACATTCAGTACTTC. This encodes CASSPTGVGKNIQYF.

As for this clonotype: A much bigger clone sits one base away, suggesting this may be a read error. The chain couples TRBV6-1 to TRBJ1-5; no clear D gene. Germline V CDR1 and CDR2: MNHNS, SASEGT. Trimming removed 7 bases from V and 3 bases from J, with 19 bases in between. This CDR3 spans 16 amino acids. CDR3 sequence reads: CASTSETVSNNQPQHF. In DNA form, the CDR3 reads TGTGCCAGCACATCCGAGACGGTTTCTAACAATCAGCCCCAGCATTTT.

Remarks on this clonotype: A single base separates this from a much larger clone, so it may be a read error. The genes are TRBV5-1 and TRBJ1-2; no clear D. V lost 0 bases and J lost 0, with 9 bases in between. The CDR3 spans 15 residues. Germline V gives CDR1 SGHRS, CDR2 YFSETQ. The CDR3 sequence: CASSLESATNYGYTF. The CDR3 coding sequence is TGCGCCAGCAGCTTGGAATCGGCCACTAACTATGGCTACACCTTC.

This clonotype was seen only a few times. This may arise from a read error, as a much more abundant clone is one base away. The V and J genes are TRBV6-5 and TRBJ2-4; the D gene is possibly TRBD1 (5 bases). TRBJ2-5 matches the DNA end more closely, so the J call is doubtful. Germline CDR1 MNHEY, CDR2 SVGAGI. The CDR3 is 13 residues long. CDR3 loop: CASSYSGQGTQYF. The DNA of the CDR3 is TGTGCCAGCAGTTACTCGGGCCAGGGGACCCAGTACTTC.

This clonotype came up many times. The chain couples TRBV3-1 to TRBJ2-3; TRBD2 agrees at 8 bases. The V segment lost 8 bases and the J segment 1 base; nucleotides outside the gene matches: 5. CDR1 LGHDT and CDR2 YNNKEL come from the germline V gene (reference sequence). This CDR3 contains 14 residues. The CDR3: CASESGGRTDTQYF. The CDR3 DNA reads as TGTGCCAGCGAGTCGGGGGGGCGCACAGATACGCAGTATTTT.

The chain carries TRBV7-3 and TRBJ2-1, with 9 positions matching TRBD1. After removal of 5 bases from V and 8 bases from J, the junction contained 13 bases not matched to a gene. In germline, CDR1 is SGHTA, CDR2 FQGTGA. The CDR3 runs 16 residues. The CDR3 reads CASSPQTGGIGDEQFF. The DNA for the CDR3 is TGTGCCAGCAGCCCCCAGACAGGGGGGATTGGGGATGAGCAGTTCTTC. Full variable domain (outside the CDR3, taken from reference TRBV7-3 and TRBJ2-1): GAGVSQTPSNKVTEKGKYVELRCDPISGHTALYWYRQSLGQGPEFLIYFQGTGAADDSGLPNDRFFAVRPEGSVSTLKIQRTERGDSAVYLCASSPQTGGIGDEQFFGPGTRLTVL.

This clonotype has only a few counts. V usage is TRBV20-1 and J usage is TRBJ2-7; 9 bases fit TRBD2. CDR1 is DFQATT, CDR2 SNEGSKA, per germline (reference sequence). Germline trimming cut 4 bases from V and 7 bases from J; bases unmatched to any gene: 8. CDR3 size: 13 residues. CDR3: CSAMTSGHNEQYF. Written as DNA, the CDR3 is TGCAGTGCTATGACTAGCGGACACAATGAGCAGTACTTC.

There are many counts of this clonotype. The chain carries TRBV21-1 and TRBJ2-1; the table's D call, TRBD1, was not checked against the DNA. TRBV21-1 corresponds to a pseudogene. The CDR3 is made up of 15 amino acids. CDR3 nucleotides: TGTGCCAGCAGCAAAGTCACGACAGCATTCAATGAGCAGTTCTTC. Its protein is CASSKVTTAFNEQFF.

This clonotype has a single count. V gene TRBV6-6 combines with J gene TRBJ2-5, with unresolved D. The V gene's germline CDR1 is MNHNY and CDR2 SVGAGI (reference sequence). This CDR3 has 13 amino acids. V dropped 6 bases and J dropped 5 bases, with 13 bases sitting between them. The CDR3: CASRMDVGETQYF. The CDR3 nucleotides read TGTGCCAGCAGAATGGACGTAGGGGAGACCCAGTACTTC.

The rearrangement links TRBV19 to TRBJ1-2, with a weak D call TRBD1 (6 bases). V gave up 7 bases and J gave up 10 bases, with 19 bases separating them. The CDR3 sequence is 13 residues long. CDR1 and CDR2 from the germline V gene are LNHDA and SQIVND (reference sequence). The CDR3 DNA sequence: TGTGCCAGTATCACGAGGGGGGATAGAGACTACACCTTC. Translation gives CASITRGDRDYTF.

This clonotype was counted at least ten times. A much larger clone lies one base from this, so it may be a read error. The CDR3 nucleotides read TGTGCCAGCAGAGAAGGGGGGGTTATCAATAATGAGCAGTACTTC. Its translation is CASREGGVINNEQYF. The chain carries TRBV7-9 and TRBJ2-5, with D possibly TRBD2 on 7 matching bases. There are 15 residues in the CDR3. With 6 bases removed from V and 11 bases from J, the gap between germline ends came to 25 bases. Germline-derived CDR1 and CDR2 are SEHNR and FQNEAQ (reference sequence). The complete variable domain, with remaining parts taken from reference TRBV7-9 and TRBJ2-5, reads DTGVSQNPRHKITKRGQNVTFRCDPISEHNRLYWYRQTLGQGPEFLTYFQNEAQLEKSRLLSDRFSAERPKGSFSTLEIQRTEQGDSAMYLCASREGGVINNEQYFGPGTRLLVL.

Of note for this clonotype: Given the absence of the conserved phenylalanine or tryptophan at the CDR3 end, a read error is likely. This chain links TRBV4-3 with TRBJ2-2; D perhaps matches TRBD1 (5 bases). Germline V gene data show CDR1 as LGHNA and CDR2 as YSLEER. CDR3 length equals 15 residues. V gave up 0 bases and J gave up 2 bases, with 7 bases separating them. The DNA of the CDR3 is TGCGCCAGCAGCCAAGATGACAGAAACACCGGGGAGCTGTTTTGT. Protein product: CASSQDDRNTGELFC.